Detailed here is one T cell receptor (beta chain). Its antigen is unidentified. V gave up 0 bases and J gave up 1 base, with 14 bases separating them. The CDR3 length is 17 residues. Germline V gene lookup returns CDR1 SGHRS and CDR2 YFSETQ. This record comes from a study of blood T cells in healthy people across ages. Donor samples were obtained from healthy Caucasian individuals from Russia, aged about 6 to 90. Drawn from each donor were roughly 10 milliliters of peripheral blood. Overall study findings and caveats: Relative to aged donors, long-lived donors carried more naive CD4+ cells and displayed higher diversity. As age increased, TCR beta diversity per million T cells fell in a roughly linear fashion.

Sample-barcoded 5' priming and a J-beta primer mix drove a second PCR of about 6 to 11 cycles. TCRdb passed the 5' RACE reads through MiXCR, listing each CDR3 protein once. The repertoire holds 700,000 to 850,000 distinct CDR3 sequences, with roughly 50% as singletons. The TCR originated in a man older than 75 in good health. The chain carries TRBV5-1 and TRBJ1-3, with D tentatively TRBD1 (6 bases). Source material: blood. The CDR3 DNA is TGCGCCAGCAGCTTGGCCGGGACAACGACTTCTGGAAACACCATATATTTT. It encodes CASSLAGTTTSGNTIYF.